The 17 T cell receptor beta chains below all came from one sample that was sequenced in a study of T cells in Graves' hyperthyroidism and ophthalmopathy. The TCR beta CDR3 regions underwent amplification using RNA transcripts as the source. TCR CDR3 underwent first-round RT-PCR with the HTBI primer set. TCRdb reprocessed the multiplex PCR reads via MiXCR and lists one record per CDR3 protein. Of hundreds of thousands of distinct CDR3 sequences listed, roughly an eighth are singletons. The sample consisted of blood. These receptors originate from a woman between 18 and 29 years old with Graves' hyperthyroidism.

This clonotype came up many times. The V call is TRBV27, the J call TRBJ2-7; D is unresolved. Per the germline V gene, CDR1 is MNHEY and CDR2 is SMNVEV (reference sequence). V lost 6 bases, J lost 0 bases, and 15 bases lay in between. The CDR3 is 15 amino acids. CDR3 nucleotide sequence: TGTGCCAGCAGCTCGTTCTCGCCCAGCTCCTACGAGCAGTACTTC. This sequence encodes CASSSFSPSSYEQYF.

This clonotype was seen many times. The chain couples TRBV29-1 to TRBJ2-3; D is undetermined. V lost 7 bases and J lost 4, with 6 bases in between. CDR3 length: 10 amino acids. Germline CDR1 reads SQVTM; CDR2 reads ANQGSEA. CDR3 nucleotide sequence: TGCAGCGGAGGAGCAGATACGCAGTATTTT. The encoded protein is CSGGADTQYF.

About this clonotype itself: A read error is possible here, since a much larger clone lies one base away. V usage is TRBV28 and J usage is TRBJ2-3; D unresolved. CDR3 size: 15 residues. Germline CDR1 is MDHEN and CDR2 is SYDVKM. In DNA, the CDR3 is TGTGTCAGCAGTTTAATTCTCGACAAAACAGATACGCAGTATTTT. Amino acid sequence: CVSSLILDKTDTQYF.

The chain links TRBV9 to TRBJ2-6; unclear D gene. CDR1 and CDR2 (germline): SGDLS, YYNGEE. Trimming took 0 bases from V and 0 from J, leaving 7 bases between them. The CDR3 contains 16 residues. As DNA, the CDR3 is TGTGCCAGCAGCGTAGGACGTAGCTCTGGGGCCAACGTCCTGACTTTC. This encodes CASSVGRSSGANVLTF.

This clonotype was recorded many times. The rearrangement joins TRBV5-1 to TRBJ1-2; 8 bases are shared with TRBD1. After removal of 3 bases from V and 7 bases from J, the junction contained 5 bases not matched to a gene. The germline CDR1 and CDR2 sequences are SGHRS and YFSETQ. The CDR3 is made up of 13 amino acids. DNA of the CDR3: TGCGCCAGCAGCTACGACAGGGGATTTGGCTACACCTTC. Its protein is CASSYDRGFGYTF. Full variable domain (outside the CDR3, taken from reference TRBV5-1 and TRBJ1-2): KAGVTQTPRYLIKTRGQQVTLSCSPISGHRSVSWYQQTPGQGLQFLFEYFSETQRNKGNFPGRFSGRQFSNSRSEMNVSTLELGDSALYLCASSYDRGFGYTFGSGTRLTVV.

This clonotype was recorded at least ten times. This sequence joins TRBV28 and TRBJ2-1; D unresolved. V lost 5 bases to trimming and J lost 8 bases, with 7 bases between them. The CDR3 loop spans 11 amino acids. CDR1 and CDR2 from the germline V gene are MDHEN and SYDVKM. The CDR3 region has the DNA TGTGCCAGCAGTCCACAGTATGAGCAGTTCTTC. This translates into CASSPQYEQFF.

With regard to this clonotype: This clone may be a read error of a much larger clone one base away. CDR3 region: CASSPGGGQINYNEQFF. The CDR3 DNA is TGTGCCAGCAGCCCAGGGGGGGGACAAATCAACTACAATGAGCAGTTCTTC. This chain uses TRBV3-1 with TRBJ2-1, with D perhaps being TRBD1 or TRBD2 (7 bases each). Germline V CDR1 and CDR2: LGHDT, YNNKEL (reference sequence). The CDR3 runs to 17 residues. Between the trimmed V and J ends, which lost 4 bases and 3 bases, there was a span of 19 bases.

V and J are TRBV2 and TRBJ1-3, with D possibly TRBD1 on 5 matching bases. The CDR3 runs to 17 residues. V lost 4 bases and J 1 base, leaving 17 bases between the germline ends. CDR1 and CDR2 from the germline V gene are SNHLY and FYNNEI. Here the CDR3 DNA reads TGTGCCAGCAGTGGTGGTCAGGGCTGGATTTCTGGAAACACCATATATTTT. Translating gives CASSGGQGWISGNTIYF.

This clonotype was counted at least ten times. The CDR3 region is CASSEALHRTGELFF. The CDR3 DNA reads TGTGCCAGCAGTGAAGCCCTACATCGTACCGGGGAGCTGTTTTTT. V gene TRBV2 combines with J gene TRBJ2-2; D is ambiguous. The V end lost 0 bases, the J end lost 5 bases, and 10 bases lay between the germline ends. The CDR3 runs to 15 residues. Germline assignment: CDR1 SNHLY and CDR2 FYNNEI.

This clonotype was seen many times. The chain employs TRBV29-1 and TRBJ1-2, with TRBD1 as a possible D gene (5 bases). Germline values: CDR1 SQVTM, CDR2 ANQGSEA. The germline V and J ends were trimmed by 6 bases and 1 base, with 9 bases remaining between them. The CDR3 runs 12 residues. The CDR3 here is CSVGGYNYGYTF. The CDR3 bases are TGCAGCGTGGGGGGTTATAACTATGGCTACACCTTC. The full variable domain, its missing parts supplied by reference TRBV29-1 and TRBJ1-2, is SAVISQKPSRDICQRGTSLTIQCQVDSQVTMMFWYRQQPGQSLTLIATANQGSEATYESGFVIDKFPISRPNLTFSTLTVSNMSPEDSSIYLCSVGGYNYGYTFGSGTRLTVV.

The V and J genes are TRBV6-1 and TRBJ2-5, with TRBD2 matching over 10 bases. Losses at the gene ends were 4 bases for V and 0 bases for J; bases not matched to a gene: 8. Germline V gives CDR1 MNHNS, CDR2 SASEGT. The CDR3 is made up of 17 amino acids. CDR3 in amino acids: CASSATSGHRYQETQYF. Here the CDR3 DNA reads TGTGCCAGCAGTGCGACTAGCGGGCACCGGTACCAAGAGACCCAGTACTTC.

This clonotype was counted a few times. V and J are TRBV6-7 and TRBJ2-2; TRBD2 aligns across 9 bases. TRBV6-7 is identified as an open reading frame with a role that is uncertain. This CDR3 is built from 16 residues. Trimming cost V 11 bases and J 6 bases; bases outside gene matches: 16. CDR3 bases: TGTGCCTGTGAGGGGAAAGCGGGAGGCCGCGCCGGGGAGCTGTTTTTT. It specifies CACEGKAGGRAGELFF.

The table lists this clonotype with many counts. J is TRBJ1-5 and V is TRBV12-3 or TRBV12-4; no reliable D call. CDR3 size: 14 residues. Trimming left V 5 bases short and J 4 bases short, with 12 bases between. The CDR3 is CASSHGTRNQPQHF. CDR3 bases: TGTGCCAGCAGTCATGGAACGAGAAATCAGCCCCAGCATTTT.

There are many counts of this clonotype. V is TRBV12-3 or TRBV12-4 and J is TRBJ2-7; the D gene could be TRBD1 or TRBD2 (5 bases each). CDR3 length equals 14 residues. The V end lost 4 bases, the J end lost 6 bases, and 16 bases lay between the germline ends. Here the CDR3 reads CASSYDGAYSEQYF. CDR3 nucleotide sequence: TGTGCCAGCAGTTATGACGGGGCCTATTCCGAGCAGTACTTC.

The J gene is TRBJ1-5, the V gene TRBV20-1; D unresolved. Trimming pared 0 bases from V and 3 bases from J, leaving 12 bases between. CDR3 length: 15 amino acids. Germline CDR1 reads DFQATT; CDR2 reads SNEGSKA (reference sequence). CDR3 residues: CSARDTSKFNQPQHF. DNA of the CDR3: TGCAGTGCTAGAGATACCAGCAAGTTCAATCAGCCCCAGCATTTT.

This clonotype was picked up a small number of times. The chain couples TRBV4-3 to TRBJ1-1; D ambiguous. Germline lookup yields CDR1 LGHNA and CDR2 YSLEER. Trimming removed 4 bases at V and 1 base at J, with 13 bases between. The CDR3 has 15 residues. CDR3 amino acids: CASSLGDKSNTEAFF. As DNA, the CDR3 is TGCGCCAGCAGCCTCGGAGACAAGTCGAACACTGAAGCTTTCTTT.

In this sample, this clonotype turned up many times. This chain joins TRBV28 and TRBJ2-7; D possibly corresponds to TRBD1 (5 bases). Trimming cost V 6 bases and J 5 bases, with 11 bases left between them. The CDR3 runs 12 residues. Germline values: CDR1 MDHEN, CDR2 SYDVKM. This CDR3 reads CASRGQGDEQYF. DNA of the CDR3: TGTGCCAGCAGAGGTCAGGGTGACGAGCAGTACTTC.